The source of this T cell receptor (beta chain) is a study of blood T cell repertoires in COVID-19. Some clones are missing from TCRdb's copy, which holds only in-frame ones; the method was immunoSEQ multiplex PCR. Among some 220,000 clones, around 83% were seen once, and the ten largest hold 4.5% to 5.5%. V dropped 0 bases and J dropped 5; count of bases not matched to a gene: 5. The germline V gene has CDR1 SGDLS and CDR2 YYNGEE. This CDR3 comprises 15 residues. The rearrangement joins TRBV9 to TRBJ2-5; TRBD2 matches 9 bases. Sequencing was carried out using peripheral blood. This clonotype was sampled from a woman aged 70-85 years with COVID-19, enrolled during active disease. The chain's CDR3 is CASSVAETSGETQYF. The CDR3 nucleotides are TGTGCCAGCAGCGTAGCTGAAACTAGCGGGGAGACCCAGTACTTC. Full variable domain (rest looked up from reference TRBV9 and TRBJ2-5): DSGVTQTPKHLITATGQRVTLRCSPRSGDLSVYWYQQSLDQGLQFLIQYYNGEERAKGNILERFSAQQFPDLHSELNLSSLELGDSALYFCASSVAETSGETQYFGPGTRLLVL.